This TCR beta chain derives from a study of technical replicates of blood from a handful of donors (dated by TCRdb to 2015 to 2018). Regarding this clone: Its antigen remains unidentified. Base qualities are not at hand, and no much larger clone is one base apart.

Libraries were made using the immunoSEQ multiplex PCR assay. TCRdb carries this immuneACCESS record with in-frame sequences only. Its versions omit some clonotypes, under half of them owing to an unresolved V gene in the studies checked, with the rest unexplained. Within this sample are more than 60,000 clones, with 85% to 95% of them counted one time only. The leading ten clones occupy approximately 0.25% of the sample. Inclusive of the bounding cysteine and phenylalanine, the CDR3 is 17 residues long. Just the 51-base CDR3 DNA is kept, in frame starting at base 1. CDR1 SGHRS and CDR2 YFSETQ are derived from the germline V gene. Germline trimming amounts to 4 bases on V and 0 bases on J, with 7 as the count of junction bases outside the gene matches.

The chain is made from TRBV5-1 and TRBJ2-5, with TRBD2 identical over 12 junction bases. The origin of this receptor is a human donor in good health. Input material: T cells isolated from PBMCs. For the CDR3, the sequence is CASSPGLAGGYQETQYF. The nucleotide sequence is TGCGCCAGCAGCCCGGGGCTAGCGGGAGGGTACCAAGAGACCCAGTACTTC.